A selection of T cell receptor beta chains follows, all from one sample in a study of blood T cells in healthy people across ages. In TCRdb, the 5' RACE reads were re-called with MiXCR into one record per CDR3 protein. The profile shows about 730,000 distinct CDR3 sequences, more than 40% of them singletons. Sequencing input: blood. The receptors come from a woman aged 55-70 years in good health. The CDR3 runs from the conserved cysteine through the conserved F or W. The D gene is left open where the match is weak. Clone size is given for some rows only: seen once, a few or many times, or a class if the clone is expanded.

V,D,size,J,DNA,CDR3
TRBV6-1,-,-,TRBJ1-1,TGTGCCAGCAGCGGGGAGGTGAGGGACACTGAAGCTTTCTTT,CASSGEVRDTEAFF
TRBV11-1,TRBD2,few,TRBJ2-4,TGTGCCAGCAGCTTAGGCGGGACTAGTTCGGACATTCAGTACTTC,CASSLGGTSSDIQYF
TRBV24-1,-,-,TRBJ2-5,TGTGCCACCAGTGACTCCCCCGCGGGCGTTAAAGAGACCCAGTACTTC,CATSDSPAGVKETQYF
TRBV28,TRBD1,-,TRBJ2-7,TGTGCCAGCAGTTCGGGGACAGGGGGTTGGTACGAGCAGTACTTC,CASSSGTGGWYEQYF
TRBV5-1,TRBD1,-,TRBJ2-3,TGCACCAACAGCTTGAGGTGGACAGGATACACAGATACGCAGTATTTT,CTNSLRWTGYTDTQYF
TRBV20-1,-,-,TRBJ2-5,TGCAGTGCGCTATGGGGTCTCCAAGAGACCCAGTACTTC,CSALWGLQETQYF
TRBV20-1,TRBD2,-,TRBJ2-5,TGCAGTGTCGGGACTAGCGGGGCTCAAGAGACCCAGTACTTC,CSVGTSGAQETQYF
TRBV7-9,-,-,TRBJ2-3,TGTGCCGAAGACACCTCCACAGATACGCAGTATTTT,CAEDTSTDTQYF
TRBV20-1,TRBD2,few,TRBJ2-7,TGCAGTGCTAGTCCCGGGTCTAGCGGAACCTACGAGCAGTACTTC,CSASPGSSGTYEQYF
TRBV6-2/TRBV6-3,-,many,TRBJ2-7,TGTGCCAGCACCTCCCCCGGCACTAGCCGAACCTACGAGCAGTACTTC,CASTSPGTSRTYEQYF
TRBV5-4,TRBD2,few,TRBJ2-1,TGTGCCAGCAGCTTGTTCCTAGCGGGGGGGCCGGATGAGCAGTTCTTC,CASSLFLAGGPDEQFF
TRBV9,-,-,TRBJ2-6,TGTGCCAGCAGCGTAGACGGGGTCGGGGCCAACGTCCTGACTTTC,CASSVDGVGANVLTF
TRBV27,TRBD2,-,TRBJ2-3,TGTGCCAGCAGTTCACCTAGCGGGGCTTCAGATACGCAGTATTTT,CASSSPSGASDTQYF
TRBV6-1,TRBD1,-,TRBJ1-2,TGTGCCAGCATTGTCGGACAGGGAACCTTCTATGGCTACACCTTC,CASIVGQGTFYGYTF
TRBV5-1,TRBD2,-,TRBJ2-7,TGCGCCAGCGGCCAGAGCAGCGGGGAAACTACCTACGAGCAGTACTTC,CASGQSSGETTYEQYF
TRBV9,TRBD2,-,TRBJ2-7,TGTGCCAGCAGCGTGGCCGGGACTAGCGGGTACTACGAGCAGTACTTC,CASSVAGTSGYYEQYF
TRBV5-1,TRBD1,few,TRBJ2-1,TGCGCCAGCAGAGACAGGGTCTCCTACAATGAGCAGTTCTTC,CASRDRVSYNEQFF
TRBV29-1,-,few,TRBJ1-4,TGCAGCGTTGAGGGGGGGGCAACTAATGAAAAACTGTTTTTT,CSVEGGATNEKLFF
TRBV14,-,-,TRBJ2-7,TGTGCCAGCAGCCAACTAACAGGGAGGGAGATCCAGTACTTC,CASSQLTGREIQYF
TRBV5-1,TRBD1,few,TRBJ2-3,TGCGCCAGCAGCTTGGACCCTGGACAGGGAGATACGCAGTATTTT,CASSLDPGQGDTQYF
TRBV7-2,TRBD2,once,TRBJ2-3,TGTGCCAGCAGCGAACTAGCGGGGTTTCAAGATACGCAGTGTTTT,CASSELAGFQDTQCF
TRBV6-5,-,-,TRBJ1-2,TGTGCCAGCAGTTACGGCAGGTTAGCTAACTATGGCTACACCTTC,CASSYGRLANYGYTF
TRBV20-1,-,-,TRBJ2-7,TGCAGTGCTAGAAAACCGGGAGGGACAGAGCCGTACTTC,CSARKPGGTEPYF
TRBV20-1,-,-,TRBJ2-3,TGCAGTGCTCCGGAGGGGTCAGATACGCAGTATTTT,CSAPEGSDTQYF
TRBV15,TRBD2,-,TRBJ2-5,TGTGCCACCAGCAGTCCGGGACTAGCGGAAGAGACCCAGTACTTC,CATSSPGLAEETQYF
TRBV7-3,-,-,TRBJ1-2,TGTGCCAGCAGCTTAACCCGAGGGGGGGGCGGGTATGGCTACACCTTC,CASSLTRGGGGYGYTF
TRBV11-1,-,-,TRBJ2-4,TGTGCCAGCAGCTTACCCCCTGGGAACTACGGGCAGTACTTC,CASSLPPGNYGQYF
TRBV15,-,many,TRBJ2-7,TGTGCCACCAGCAGAGATCAGAGAGGGGCGGACGAGCAGTACTTC,CATSRDQRGADEQYF
TRBV7-3,-,-,TRBJ2-1,TGTGCCAGCTCGCGCAACGATGAGCAGTTCTTC,CASSRNDEQFF
TRBV10-3,-,-,TRBJ1-4,TGTGCCATCAGCGCTTCAGACCCTACTAATGAAAAACTGTTTTTT,CAISASDPTNEKLFF
TRBV4-3,TRBD1,-,TRBJ1-1,TGCGCCAGCAGCCACCTTACTGGGACAGGGAGATCCACTGAAGCTTTCTTT,CASSHLTGTGRSTEAFF